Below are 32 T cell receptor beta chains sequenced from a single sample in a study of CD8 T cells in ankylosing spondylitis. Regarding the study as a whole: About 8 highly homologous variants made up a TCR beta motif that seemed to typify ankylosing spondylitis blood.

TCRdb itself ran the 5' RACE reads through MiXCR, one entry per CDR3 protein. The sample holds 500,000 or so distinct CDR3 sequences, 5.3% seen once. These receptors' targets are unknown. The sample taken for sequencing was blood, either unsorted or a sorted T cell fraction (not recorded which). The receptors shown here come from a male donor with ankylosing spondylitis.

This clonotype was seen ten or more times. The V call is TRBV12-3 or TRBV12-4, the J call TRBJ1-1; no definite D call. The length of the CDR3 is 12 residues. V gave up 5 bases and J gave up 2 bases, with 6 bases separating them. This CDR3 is CASSHGNTEAFF. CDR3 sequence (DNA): TGTGCCAGCAGTCATGGAAACACTGAAGCTTTCTTT.

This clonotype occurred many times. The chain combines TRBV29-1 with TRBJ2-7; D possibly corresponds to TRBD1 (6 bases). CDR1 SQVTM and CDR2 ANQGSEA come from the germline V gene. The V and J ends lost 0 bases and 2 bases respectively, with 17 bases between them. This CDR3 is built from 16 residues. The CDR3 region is CSVEDPAQGSTYEQYF. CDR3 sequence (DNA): TGCAGCGTTGAAGATCCGGCGCAGGGGAGCACCTACGAGCAGTACTTC.

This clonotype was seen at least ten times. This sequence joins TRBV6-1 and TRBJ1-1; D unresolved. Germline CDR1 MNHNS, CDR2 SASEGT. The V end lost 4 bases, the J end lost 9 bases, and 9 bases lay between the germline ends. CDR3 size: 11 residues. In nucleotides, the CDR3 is TGTGCCAGCAGTGGAGCATTGAAAGCTTTCTTT. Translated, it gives CASSGALKAFF.

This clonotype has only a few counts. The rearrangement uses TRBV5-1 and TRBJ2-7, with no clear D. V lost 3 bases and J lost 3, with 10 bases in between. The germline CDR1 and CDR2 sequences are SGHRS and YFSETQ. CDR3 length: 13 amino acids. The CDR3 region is CASSSAGNYEQYF. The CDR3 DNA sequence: TGCGCCAGCAGCTCAGCCGGTAACTACGAGCAGTACTTC. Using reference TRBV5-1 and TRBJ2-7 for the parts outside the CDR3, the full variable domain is KAGVTQTPRYLIKTRGQQVTLSCSPISGHRSVSWYQQTPGQGLQFLFEYFSETQRNKGNFPGRFSGRQFSNSRSEMNVSTLELGDSALYLCASSSAGNYEQYFGPGTRLTVT.

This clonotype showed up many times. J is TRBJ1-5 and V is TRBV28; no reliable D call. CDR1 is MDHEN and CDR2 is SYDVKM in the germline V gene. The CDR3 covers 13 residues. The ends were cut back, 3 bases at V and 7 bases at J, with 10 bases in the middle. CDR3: CASSFREMQPQHF. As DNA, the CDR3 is TGTGCCAGCAGTTTTAGAGAGATGCAGCCCCAGCATTTT.

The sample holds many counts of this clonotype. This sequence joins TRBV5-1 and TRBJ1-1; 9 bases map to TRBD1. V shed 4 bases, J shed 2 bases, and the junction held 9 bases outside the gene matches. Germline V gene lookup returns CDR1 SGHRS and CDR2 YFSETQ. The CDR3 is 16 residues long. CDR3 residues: CASSPDRGNGNTEAFF. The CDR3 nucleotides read TGCGCCAGCAGCCCGGACAGGGGTAATGGAAACACTGAAGCTTTCTTT.

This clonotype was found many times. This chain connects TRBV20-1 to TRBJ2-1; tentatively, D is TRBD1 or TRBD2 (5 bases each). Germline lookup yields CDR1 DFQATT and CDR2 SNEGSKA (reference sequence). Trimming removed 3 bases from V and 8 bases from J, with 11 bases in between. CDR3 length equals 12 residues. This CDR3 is CSARSRGDEQFF. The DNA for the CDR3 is TGCAGTGCTAGGTCCCGGGGCGATGAGCAGTTCTTC.

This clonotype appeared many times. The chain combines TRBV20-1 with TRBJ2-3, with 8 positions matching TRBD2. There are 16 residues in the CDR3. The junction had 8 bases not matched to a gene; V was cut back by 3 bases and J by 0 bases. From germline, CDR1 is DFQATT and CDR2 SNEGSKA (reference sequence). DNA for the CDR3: TGCAGTGCTAGTAGCGGGACGCAAGCTAGCACAGATACGCAGTATTTT. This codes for CSASSGTQASTDTQYF.

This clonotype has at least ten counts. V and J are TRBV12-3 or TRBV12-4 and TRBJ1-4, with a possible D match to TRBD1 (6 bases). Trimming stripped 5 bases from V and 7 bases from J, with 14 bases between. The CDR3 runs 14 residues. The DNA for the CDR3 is TGTGCCAGCAGTCCTAGGAGGGGGGGTGAAAAACTGTTTTTT. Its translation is CASSPRRGGEKLFF.

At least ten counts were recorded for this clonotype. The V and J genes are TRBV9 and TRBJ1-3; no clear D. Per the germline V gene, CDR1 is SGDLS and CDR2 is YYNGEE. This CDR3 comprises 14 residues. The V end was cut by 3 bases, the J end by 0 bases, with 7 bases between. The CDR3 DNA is TGTGCCAGCAGCGGGGGAAGCTCTGGAAACACCATATATTTT. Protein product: CASSGGSSGNTIYF.

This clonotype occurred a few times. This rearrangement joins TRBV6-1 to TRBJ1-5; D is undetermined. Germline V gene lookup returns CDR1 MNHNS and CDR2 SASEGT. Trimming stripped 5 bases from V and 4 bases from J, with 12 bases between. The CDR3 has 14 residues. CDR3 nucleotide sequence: TGTGCCAGCAGTAGACCCTTGGAAAATCAGCCCCAGCATTTT. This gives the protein CASSRPLENQPQHF.

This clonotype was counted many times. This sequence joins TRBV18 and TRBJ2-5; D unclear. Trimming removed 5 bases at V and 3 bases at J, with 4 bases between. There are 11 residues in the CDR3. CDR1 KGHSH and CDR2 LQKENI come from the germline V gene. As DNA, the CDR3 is TGTGCCAGCTCATCGGAAGAGACCCAGTACTTC. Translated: CASSSEETQYF.

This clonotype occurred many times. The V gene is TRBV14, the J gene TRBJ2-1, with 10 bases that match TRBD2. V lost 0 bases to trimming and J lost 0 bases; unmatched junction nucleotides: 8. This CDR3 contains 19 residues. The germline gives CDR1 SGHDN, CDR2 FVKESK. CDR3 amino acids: CASSQDRASGGRSYNEQFF. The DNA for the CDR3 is TGTGCCAGCAGCCAAGATCGGGCTAGCGGGGGTCGCTCCTACAATGAGCAGTTCTTC.

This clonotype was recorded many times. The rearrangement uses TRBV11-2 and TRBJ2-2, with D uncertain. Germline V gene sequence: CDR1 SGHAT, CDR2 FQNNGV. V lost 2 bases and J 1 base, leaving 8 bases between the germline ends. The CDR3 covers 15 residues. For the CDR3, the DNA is TGTGCCAGCAGCTTAAACAGCAAGAACACCGGGGAGCTGTTTTTT. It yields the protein CASSLNSKNTGELFF.

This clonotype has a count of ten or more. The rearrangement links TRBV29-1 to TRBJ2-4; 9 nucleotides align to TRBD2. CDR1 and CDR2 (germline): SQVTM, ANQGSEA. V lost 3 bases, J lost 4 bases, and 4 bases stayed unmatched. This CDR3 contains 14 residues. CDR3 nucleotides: TGCAGCGTTGAGGGGCGGGGGGGAAAAAACATTCAGTACTTC. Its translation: CSVEGRGGKNIQYF.

The CDR3 loop is CASGLDESGGPLFEQFF. CDR3 DNA sequence: TGTGCTAGTGGTTTGGACGAAAGCGGGGGGCCCCTGTTTGAGCAGTTCTTC. The V call is TRBV12-5, the J call TRBJ2-1, with 9 bases that match TRBD2. The CDR3 is 17 residues long. In germline, CDR1 is LGHNT, CDR2 FRNRAP. V lost 1 base, J lost 9 bases, and 13 bases stayed unmatched.

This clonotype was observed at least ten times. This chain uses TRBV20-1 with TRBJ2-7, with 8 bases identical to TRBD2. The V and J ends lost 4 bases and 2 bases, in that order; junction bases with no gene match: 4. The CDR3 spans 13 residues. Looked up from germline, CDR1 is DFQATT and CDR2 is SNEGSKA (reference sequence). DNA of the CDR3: TGCAGTGCTAAGGTAGCGGGGCCCTACGAGCAGTACTTC. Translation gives CSAKVAGPYEQYF.

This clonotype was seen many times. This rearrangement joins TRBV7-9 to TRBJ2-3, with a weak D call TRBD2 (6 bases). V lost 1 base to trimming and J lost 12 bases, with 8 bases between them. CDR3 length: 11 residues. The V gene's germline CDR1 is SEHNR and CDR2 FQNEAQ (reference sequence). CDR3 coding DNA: TGTGCCAGCAGCTTAGAGCGGGTTCAGTATTTT. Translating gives CASSLERVQYF.

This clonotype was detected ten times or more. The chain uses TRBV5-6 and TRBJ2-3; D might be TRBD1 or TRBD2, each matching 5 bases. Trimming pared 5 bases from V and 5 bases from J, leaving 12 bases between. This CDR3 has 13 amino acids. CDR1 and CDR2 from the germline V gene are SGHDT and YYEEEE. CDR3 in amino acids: CASSSLGGDTQYF. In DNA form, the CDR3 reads TGTGCCAGCAGTTCACTTGGGGGAGATACGCAGTATTTT.

CDR3 in DNA: TGTGCCAGCAGCTTAGAAGGCCTCTCTGGAAACACCATATATTTT. It encodes CASSLEGLSGNTIYF. The V gene is TRBV7-8, the J gene TRBJ1-3; D is unresolved. CDR1 and CDR2 (germline): SGHVS, FQNEAQ. The CDR3 is 15 amino acids. Trimming removed 1 base at V and 0 bases at J, with 7 bases between. The full variable domain, in which reference TRBV7-8 and TRBJ1-3 provide the parts outside the CDR3, is GAGVSQSPRYKVAKRGQDVALRCDPISGHVSLFWYQQALGQGPEFLTYFQNEAQLDKSGLPSDRFFAERPEGSVSTLKIQRTQQEDSAVYLCASSLEGLSGNTIYFGEGSWLTVV.

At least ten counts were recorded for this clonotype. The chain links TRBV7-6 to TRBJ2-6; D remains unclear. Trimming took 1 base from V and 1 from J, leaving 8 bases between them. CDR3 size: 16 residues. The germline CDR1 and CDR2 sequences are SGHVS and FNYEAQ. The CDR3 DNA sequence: TGTGCCAGCAGCTTAGATGTAGGGTCTGGGGCCAACGTCCTGACTTTC. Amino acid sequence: CASSLDVGSGANVLTF.

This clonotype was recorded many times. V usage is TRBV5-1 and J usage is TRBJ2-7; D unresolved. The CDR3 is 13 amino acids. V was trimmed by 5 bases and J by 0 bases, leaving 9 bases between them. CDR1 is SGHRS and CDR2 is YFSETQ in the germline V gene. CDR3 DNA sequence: TGCGCCAGCAGGGAGACAAACTCCTACGAGCAGTACTTC. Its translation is CASRETNSYEQYF.

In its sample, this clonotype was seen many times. The CDR3 is CAISESQGGSSYNEQFF. The CDR3 bases are TGTGCCATCAGTGAGTCCCAGGGGGGAAGCTCCTACAATGAGCAGTTCTTC. The V and J genes are TRBV10-3 and TRBJ2-1; D possibly corresponds to TRBD1 (7 bases). The CDR3 extends over 17 amino acids. Looked up from germline, CDR1 is ENHRY and CDR2 is SYGVKD. V lost 0 bases and J 0 bases, leaving 12 bases between the germline ends.

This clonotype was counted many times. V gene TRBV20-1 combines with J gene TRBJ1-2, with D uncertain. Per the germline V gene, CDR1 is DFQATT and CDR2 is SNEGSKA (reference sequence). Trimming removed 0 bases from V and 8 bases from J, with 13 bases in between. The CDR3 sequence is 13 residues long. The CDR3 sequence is CSARDEGESGYTF. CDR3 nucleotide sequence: TGCAGTGCTAGAGATGAGGGTGAAAGCGGCTACACCTTC.

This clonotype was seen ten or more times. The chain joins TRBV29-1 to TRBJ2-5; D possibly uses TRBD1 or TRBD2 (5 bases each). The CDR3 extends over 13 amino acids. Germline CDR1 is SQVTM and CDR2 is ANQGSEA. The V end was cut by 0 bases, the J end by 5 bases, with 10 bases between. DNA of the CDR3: TGCAGCGTTGAAGATCCTTGGGGGGAGACCCAGTACTTC. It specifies CSVEDPWGETQYF.

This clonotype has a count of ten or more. CDR3 in amino acids: CSASKATGDIQYF. For the CDR3, the DNA is TGCAGTGCTAGCAAAGCGACCGGGGACATTCAGTACTTC. The chain couples TRBV20-1 to TRBJ2-4; D might be TRBD2 (5 bases). This CDR3 has 13 residues. Looked up from germline, CDR1 is DFQATT and CDR2 is SNEGSKA (reference sequence). V dropped 3 bases and J dropped 8 bases, with 14 bases sitting between them.

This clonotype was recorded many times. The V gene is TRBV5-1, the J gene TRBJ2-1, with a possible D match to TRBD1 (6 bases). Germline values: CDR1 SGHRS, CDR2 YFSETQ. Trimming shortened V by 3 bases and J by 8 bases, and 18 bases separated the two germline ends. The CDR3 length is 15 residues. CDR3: CASSSRTQQGDEQFF. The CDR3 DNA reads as TGCGCCAGCAGCTCACGGACACAACAGGGTGATGAGCAGTTCTTC. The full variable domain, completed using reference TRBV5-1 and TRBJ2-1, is KAGVTQTPRYLIKTRGQQVTLSCSPISGHRSVSWYQQTPGQGLQFLFEYFSETQRNKGNFPGRFSGRQFSNSRSEMNVSTLELGDSALYLCASSSRTQQGDEQFFGPGTRLTVL.

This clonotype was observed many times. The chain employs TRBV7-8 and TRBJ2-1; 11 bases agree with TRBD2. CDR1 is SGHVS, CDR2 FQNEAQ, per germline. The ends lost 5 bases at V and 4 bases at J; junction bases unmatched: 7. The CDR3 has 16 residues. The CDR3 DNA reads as TGTGCCAGCAGCCCCTGGGGGACTAGCGGTTACAATGAGCAGTTCTTC. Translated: CASSPWGTSGYNEQFF.

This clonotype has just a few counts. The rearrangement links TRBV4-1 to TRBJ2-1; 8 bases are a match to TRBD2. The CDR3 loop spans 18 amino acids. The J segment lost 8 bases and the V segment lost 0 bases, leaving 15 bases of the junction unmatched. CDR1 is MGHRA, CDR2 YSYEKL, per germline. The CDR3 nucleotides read TGCGCCAGCAGCCAAGATCCTACGAATTCCGGGACTAGGGATGAGCAGTTCTTC. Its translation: CASSQDPTNSGTRDEQFF.

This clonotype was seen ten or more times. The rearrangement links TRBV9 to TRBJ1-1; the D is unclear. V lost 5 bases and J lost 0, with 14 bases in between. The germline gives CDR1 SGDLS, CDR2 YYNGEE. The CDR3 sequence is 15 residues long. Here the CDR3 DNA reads TGTGCCAGCAGTGCAGTAATATCTATGAACACTGAAGCTTTCTTT. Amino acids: CASSAVISMNTEAFF.

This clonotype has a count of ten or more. The DNA of the CDR3 is TGTGCCAGCAGACAGGGGGACTCGAACACCGGGGAGCTGTTTTTT. This translates into CASRQGDSNTGELFF. J is TRBJ2-2 and V is TRBV28; TRBD1 matches 8 bases. The CDR3 spans 15 residues. The germline CDR1 and CDR2 sequences are MDHEN and SYDVKM. The J segment lost 0 bases and the V segment lost 6 bases, leaving 3 bases of the junction unmatched.

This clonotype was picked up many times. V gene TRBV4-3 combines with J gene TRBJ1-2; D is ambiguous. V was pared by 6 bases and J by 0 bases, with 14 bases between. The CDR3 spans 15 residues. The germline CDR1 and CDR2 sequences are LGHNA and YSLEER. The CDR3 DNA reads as TGCGCCAGCAGACGTGGGCAGGCAACTAACTATGGCTACACCTTC. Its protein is CASRRGQATNYGYTF.